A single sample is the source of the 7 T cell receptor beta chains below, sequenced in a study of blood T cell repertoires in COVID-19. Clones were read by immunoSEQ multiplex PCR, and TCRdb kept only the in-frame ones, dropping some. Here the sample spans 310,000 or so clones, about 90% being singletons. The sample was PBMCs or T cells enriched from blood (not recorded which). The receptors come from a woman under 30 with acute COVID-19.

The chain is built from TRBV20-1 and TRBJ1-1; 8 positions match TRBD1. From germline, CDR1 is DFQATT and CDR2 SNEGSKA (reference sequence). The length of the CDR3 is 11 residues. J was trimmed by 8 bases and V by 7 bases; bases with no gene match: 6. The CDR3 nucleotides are TGCAGTGTCCCGGACAGGGCCGAAGCTTTCTTT. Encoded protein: CSVPDRAEAFF.

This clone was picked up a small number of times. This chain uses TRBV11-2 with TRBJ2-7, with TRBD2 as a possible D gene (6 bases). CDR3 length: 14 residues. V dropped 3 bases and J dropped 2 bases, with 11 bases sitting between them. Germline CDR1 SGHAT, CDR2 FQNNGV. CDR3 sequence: CASSLAGSAYEQYF. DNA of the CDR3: TGTGCCAGCAGCTTGGCGGGGTCTGCCTACGAGCAGTACTTC.

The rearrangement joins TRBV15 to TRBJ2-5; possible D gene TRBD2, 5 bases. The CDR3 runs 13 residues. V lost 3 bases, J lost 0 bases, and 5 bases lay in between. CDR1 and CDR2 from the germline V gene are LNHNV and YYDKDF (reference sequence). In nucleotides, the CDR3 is TGTGCCACCAGCAGCGGGGACCAAGAGACCCAGTACTTC. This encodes CATSSGDQETQYF.

The CDR3, as DNA: TGTGCCAGCAGTCGCTATGGCTACACCTTC. This sequence encodes CASSRYGYTF. The J gene is TRBJ1-2, the V gene TRBV28, with D uncertain. CDR1 is MDHEN, CDR2 SYDVKM, per germline. CDR3 length: 10 residues. Between the trimmed V and J ends, which lost 5 bases and 4 bases, there was a span of 2 bases.

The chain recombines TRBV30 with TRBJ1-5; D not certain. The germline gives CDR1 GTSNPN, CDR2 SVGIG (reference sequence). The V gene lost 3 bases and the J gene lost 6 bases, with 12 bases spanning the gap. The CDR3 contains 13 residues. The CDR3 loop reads CAWSLDISQPQHF. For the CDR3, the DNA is TGTGCCTGGAGCCTCGACATTTCTCAGCCCCAGCATTTT.

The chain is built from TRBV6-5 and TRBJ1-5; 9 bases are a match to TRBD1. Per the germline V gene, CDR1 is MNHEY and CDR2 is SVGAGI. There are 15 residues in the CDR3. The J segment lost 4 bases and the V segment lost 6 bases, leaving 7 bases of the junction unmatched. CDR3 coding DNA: TGTGCCAGCAGGGGACAGGGCCGATCAAATCAGCCCCAGCATTTT. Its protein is CASRGQGRSNQPQHF.

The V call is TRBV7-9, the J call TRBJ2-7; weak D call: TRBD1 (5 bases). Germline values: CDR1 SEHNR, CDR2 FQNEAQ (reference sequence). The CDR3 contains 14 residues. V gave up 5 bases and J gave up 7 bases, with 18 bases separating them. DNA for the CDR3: TGTGCCAGCAGCCAGGACCCAGGGTCTGGGGAGCAGTACTTC. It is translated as CASSQDPGSGEQYF.